The T cell receptor (beta chain) under discussion was sequenced for a study of liver allograft versus peripheral blood T cells. Overall study: Transplanted-liver and recipient peripheral blood T cell receptor repertoires were compared.

Trimming removed 3 bases from V and 3 bases from J, with 12 bases in between. CDR3 size: 14 residues. TCRdb used MiXCR to reprocess the reads, holding one entry per CDR3 protein. The repertoire holds some 2,700 distinct CDR3 sequences, with 16% as singletons. Regarding the study as a whole: T cell receptor repertoires inside liver allografts reportedly differed from those in peripheral blood.

This clonotype was counted a few times. What it binds is not known. The TCR was taken from a human patient who had a liver transplant. A share of the T cells may be of graft donor origin. The V and J genes are TRBV12-3 or TRBV12-4 and TRBJ2-7, with D perhaps being TRBD1 or TRBD2 (6 bases each). The CDR3 loop is CASSFRGVNYEQYF. The CDR3 region has the DNA TGTGCCAGCAGTTTTAGGGGGGTTAACTACGAGCAGTACTTC.